This T cell receptor (beta chain) was sequenced for a study of cytomegalovirus exposure and HLA in healthy donors. In the study overall: An early data release held tens of millions of unique TCRs from HLA-typed donors.

Both 60 Vbeta primers and 13 Jbeta primers went into the PCR. Profiling relied on immunoSEQ multiplex PCR, and the TCRdb table lists in-frame clones only, not all of them. The profile covers about 69,000 clones, with 75% to 80% appearing a single time and 3% to 4% taken by the ten largest. This clone has a single count. Sequenced sample: PBMCs. The sequence was obtained from a man aged 18 to 29 in good health and CMV-seronegative.

The CDR3 is CASSLGTGHNTGELFF. CDR3 nucleotide sequence: TGTGCCAGCAGCCTCGGGACAGGCCACAACACCGGGGAGCTGTTTTTT. The chain employs TRBV13 and TRBJ2-2; 8 bases match TRBD1. Trimming at V came to 5 bases and at J to 2 bases, leaving 7 bases not matched to a gene. CDR3 length: 16 residues. CDR1 is PRHDT and CDR2 is FYEKMQ in the germline V gene (reference sequence).